This TCR beta chain was profiled in a study of breast tumors, draining lymph nodes, adjacent tissues. One entry per CDR3 protein results from TCRdb running MiXCR on the multiplex PCR reads. The sample shows 150,000 to 200,000 distinct CDR3 sequences, roughly 31% of them seen only once. Many counts were recorded for this clonotype. Samples came from axillary lymph nodes draining the breast cancer. With 5 bases clipped from V and 5 bases from J, the junction kept 7 bases outside the gene matches. Per germline, CDR1 DFQATT and CDR2 SNEGSKA (reference sequence). The length of the CDR3 is 14 residues. This TCR was recovered from a female donor with breast cancer. Some clones in this sample may be carry-over from other donors' samples. The V call is TRBV20-1, the J call TRBJ2-5; 11 bases line up with TRBD1. The sequenced material came from axillary lymph node tissue. In DNA form, the CDR3 reads TGCAGTGCTCACGGACAGGGGGCAAGTGAGACCCAGTACTTC. Residues: CSAHGQGASETQYF.